These T cell receptor beta chains were read from a single sample in a study of T cell responses to AZD1222 COVID-19 vaccine. Measured with immunoSEQ multiplex PCR; TCRdb has only the in-frame clones, and not every one. The sample yields 75,000 to 100,000 clones, about 94% seen once. The sequenced sample was peripheral blood, obtained 28 days after the second AZD1222 dose. The receptors originated from an adult who received the AZD1222 COVID-19 vaccine. The CDR3 runs from the conserved cysteine through the conserved F or W.

V gene,CDR3 protein
TRBV9,CASSLAGNEQFF
TRBV5-4,CASSLQGSTEAFF
TRBV5-4,CASSLPGTLNTGELFF
TRBV19,CASSIGGGDQPQHF
TRBV27,CASQLAGKTGEQYF
TRBV9,CASSVDLNGNTIYF
TRBV7-8,CASSLDRGHEQYF
TRBV2,CASGDSGANVLTF
TRBV2,CASSVVLEGRNYGYTF
TRBV4-2,CASSQDVGRNTEAFF
TRBV24-1,CATSDALPGHYNEQFF
TRBV5-5,CASSLRMADNTEAFF
TRBV6-5,CASSYSFTGQGSEAFF
TRBV6-2/TRBV6-3,CASSLWTYEQYF
TRBV20-1,CSAGQETQYF
TRBV7-3,CASSLRGAQIYEQYF
TRBV15,CATSRDRGLSGNTIYF
TRBV2,CASSVETGAGDTQYF
TRBV7-2,CASSLVGRVVSYEQYF
TRBV29-1,CSVEVVNYNEQFF
TRBV7-9,CASTRTLGVRTDTQYF
TRBV7-3,CASSSAPGGRFF
TRBV2,CASLGTFTNSPLHF
TRBV3-1/TRBV3-2,CASSQMSEAFF
TRBV29-1,CTAWDSGNTIYF
TRBV9,CASSKTTANQPQHF
TRBV19,CASSRDRGTGELFF
TRBV29-1,CSLSDRGLLNEQFF
TRBV18,CASSPDGGTPLHF
TRBV11-2,CASSNVYRGQTEAFF
TRBV7-3,CASSLGRPGPANTGELFF
TRBV30,CAWSVRGLAGALANTGELFF
TRBV21-1,CASSKQITSGGDTQYF
TRBV18,CASSLPDSYGYTF
TRBV30,CAWSEGTLGNTIYF
TRBV10-3,CAISAGETQYF
TRBV7-2,CASSWGQGDEQFF